This TCR beta chain was identified during a study of PD-1 blockade in classical Hodgkin lymphoma. With no exception, relapse followed autologous stem cell transplantation in all patients, and brentuximab vedotin exposure varied. Complete response, partial response or progressive disease were the best responses. Germline-derived CDR1 and CDR2 are SGHNT and YYREEE (reference sequence). There are 14 residues in the CDR3. Unmatched junction bases numbered 3, after V lost 1 base and J lost 4 bases. Here immunoSEQ multiplex PCR was the method, and the copy in TCRdb shows in-frame clones only, minus some. The data show about 110,000 clones, about 89% seen once. Comment on this clone: Its antigen is not identified.

General observations from the study: Repertoires differed for reasons still undefined, possibly disease activity or prior therapy. Some patients began nivolumab under 1 year after ASCT. These patients were excluded from later analyses. Those achieving complete response showed baseline diversity like newly diagnosed patients.

The TCR originated in a human donor with classical Hodgkin lymphoma. Sequences were derived from peripheral blood mononuclear cells (PBMCs), sampled before the second cycle of nivolumab. The gene calls are TRBV5-4 and TRBJ2-3; TRBD1 aligns across 7 bases. The CDR3 reads CASSLTQGSDTQYF. The DNA of the CDR3 is TGTGCCAGCAGCTTGACACAGGGGTCAGATACGCAGTATTTT.